Below are 26 T cell receptor beta chains sequenced from a single sample in a study of regulatory T cells in long-lasting Graves disease. Researchers made TCR beta libraries by using iRepertoire HTBI primers and running Arm-PCR on CDR3 regions. From the multiplex PCR reads, TCRdb called clonotypes with MiXCR, one entry per CDR3 protein. The sample holds a few hundred thousand distinct CDR3 sequences; about 15% are singletons and the top ten take roughly 15%. Noted time point: newly diagnosed GD, antithyroid drugs for less than 3 months. Isolated PBMC RNA provided the starting material for the TCR library. This same sample was also taken into another study, of T cells in Graves' hyperthyroidism and ophthalmopathy.

Sequenced material: peripheral blood mononuclear cells (PBMCs), taken at new diagnosis, from a patient treated with antithyroid drugs. These receptor sequences come from a woman aged 50 to 60 with Graves disease.

This clonotype was seen a few times. The J gene is TRBJ1-6, the V gene TRBV20-1; 7 bases align to TRBD1. CDR1 and CDR2 (germline): DFQATT, SNEGSKA (reference sequence). CDR3 length: 17 amino acids. J was trimmed by 0 bases and V by 2 bases; bases with no gene match: 7. Here the CDR3 DNA reads TGCAGTGCTAGACCTGACAGGGAGAGCTCCTATAATTCACCCCTCCACTTT. Its translation is CSARPDRESSYNSPLHF.

In this sample, this clonotype turned up many times. The rearrangement links TRBV27 to TRBJ2-4; 9 bases align to TRBD1. J gave up 7 bases and V 5 bases, and 15 bases lay outside the gene matches. Germline loops: CDR1 MNHEY, CDR2 SMNVEV (reference sequence). The CDR3 consists of 17 residues. CDR3 DNA: TGTGCCAGCAGTCCACGGGACAGGGAAGGGGAGGTGAACATTCAGTACTTC. This sequence encodes CASSPRDREGEVNIQYF.

Here the CDR3 reads CASSPPGSGRITGELFF. CDR3 nucleotides: TGCGCCAGCAGCCCCCCCGGAAGCGGGAGGATAACCGGGGAGCTGTTTTTT. This chain links TRBV4-1 with TRBJ2-2; TRBD2 agrees at 9 bases. V lost 4 bases, J lost 5 bases, and 11 bases stayed unmatched. The germline V gene has CDR1 MGHRA and CDR2 YSYEKL. The CDR3 totals 17 residues.

This clonotype was seen repeatedly, ten times or more. J is TRBJ2-1 and V is TRBV11-1; perhaps TRBD1 as D (6 bases). This CDR3 has 16 amino acids. The germline gives CDR1 SGHAT, CDR2 FQDESV (reference sequence). Trimming stripped 4 bases from V and 6 bases from J, with 19 bases between. CDR3 DNA: TGTGCCAGCAGCTCGCCCGGGACGAGGGGGTTCAATGAGCAGTTCTTC. This encodes CASSSPGTRGFNEQFF.

This clonotype was counted many times. V usage is TRBV10-1 and J usage is TRBJ1-1, with 11 bases matching TRBD1. CDR1 is WNHNN, CDR2 SYGVQD, per germline (reference sequence). The CDR3 has 14 residues. The V and J ends lost 6 bases and 5 bases, in that order; junction bases with no gene match: 5. The CDR3 protein is CASRDRGLRTEAFF. CDR3 DNA: TGCGCCAGCAGGGACAGGGGGCTTAGGACTGAAGCTTTCTTT.

This clonotype was found many times. This chain connects TRBV27 to TRBJ2-5; TRBD1 matches 11 bases. Trimming removed 5 bases from V and 7 bases from J; junction bases left unmatched: 6. This CDR3 comprises 14 residues. Per germline, CDR1 MNHEY and CDR2 SMNVEV (reference sequence). The CDR3 sequence: CASSPWTGGGTQYF. DNA of the CDR3: TGTGCCAGCAGTCCCTGGACAGGGGGCGGGACCCAGTACTTC.

CDR3 sequence (DNA): TGTGCCAGCAGCCCAGGACGGGGACTGGGGGAGACCCAGTACTTC. It specifies CASSPGRGLGETQYF. The chain employs TRBV5-5 and TRBJ2-5, with a possible D match to TRBD2 (6 bases). V was clipped by 4 bases and J by 5 bases, with 18 bases between them. Germline V lookup: CDR1 SGHKS, CDR2 YYEKEE (reference sequence). The CDR3 is made up of 15 amino acids.

The genes are TRBV6-2 or TRBV6-3 and TRBJ2-1, with D possibly being TRBD2 (5 bases). This CDR3 contains 14 residues. V lost 5 bases and J lost 7, with 15 bases in between. The germline gives CDR1 MNHEY, CDR2 SVGEGT. The CDR3 spells CASSEGSGINEQFF. In nucleotides, the CDR3 is TGTGCCAGCAGTGAAGGGTCGGGGATTAATGAGCAGTTCTTC.

Ten or more counts support this clonotype. This chain connects TRBV6-2 or TRBV6-3 to TRBJ1-2, with TRBD1 matching over 8 bases. CDR3 size: 14 residues. The junction had 8 bases not matched to a gene; V was cut back by 4 bases and J by 7 bases. Germline V lookup: CDR1 MNHEY, CDR2 SVGEGT. The CDR3 region has the DNA TGTGCCAGCAGTTCGGCCAGGGGGCCACCTGGCTACACCTTC. This translates into CASSSARGPPGYTF.

The sample holds many counts of this clonotype. The rearrangement joins TRBV20-1 to TRBJ2-1; the match to TRBD2 covers 16 bases. Germline V gives CDR1 DFQATT, CDR2 SNEGSKA (reference sequence). V lost 6 bases, J lost 7 bases, and 9 bases stayed unmatched. The CDR3 length is 16 residues. The CDR3 sequence is CSAPGTSGRAGNEQFF. CDR3 coding DNA: TGCAGTGCCCCCGGGACTAGCGGGAGGGCCGGTAATGAGCAGTTCTTC.

This sequence joins TRBV29-1 and TRBJ2-7; D may be TRBD2 (7 bases). Germline V gene data show CDR1 as SQVTM and CDR2 as ANQGSEA. V was trimmed by 7 bases and J by 1 base, leaving 14 bases between them. The CDR3 is 13 residues long. CDR3 loop: CSGGGGRSYEQYF. CDR3 DNA sequence: TGCAGCGGCGGGGGCGGGAGATCCTACGAGCAGTACTTC.

The rearrangement joins TRBV9 to TRBJ1-4; D is uncertain. This CDR3 is 13 amino acids long. The V and J ends lost 1 base and 4 bases respectively, with 5 bases between them. Looked up from germline, CDR1 is SGDLS and CDR2 is YYNGEE. The CDR3 reads CASSVSVNEKLFF. In nucleotides, the CDR3 is TGTGCCAGCAGCGTATCCGTTAATGAAAAACTGTTTTTT.

This clonotype has a count of ten or more. The chain recombines TRBV5-1 with TRBJ1-1, with 9 bases aligning to TRBD1. The trim removed 4 bases at V and 5 bases at J, leaving 6 bases unmatched. This CDR3 contains 14 residues. Germline CDR1 reads SGHRS; CDR2 reads YFSETQ. The CDR3 nucleotides read TGCGCCAGCAGCCCGGGGGACAGGGAGACTGAAGCTTTCTTT. This sequence encodes CASSPGDRETEAFF.

The chain recombines TRBV30 with TRBJ2-5; D unclear. CDR1 is GTSNPN and CDR2 is SVGIG in the germline V gene (reference sequence). This CDR3 is 11 amino acids long. V dropped 0 bases and J dropped 7 bases, with 6 bases sitting between them. The CDR3 sequence: CAWSVGVTQYF. CDR3 coding DNA: TGTGCCTGGAGTGTTGGGGTGACCCAGTACTTC.

This clonotype was seen ten or more times. This sequence joins TRBV2 and TRBJ2-4; TRBD1 is a possible D gene (6 bases). The V gene lost 3 bases and the J gene lost 2 bases, with 8 bases spanning the gap. The CDR3 runs 14 residues. CDR1 and CDR2 from the germline V gene are SNHLY and FYNNEI. The CDR3 DNA reads TGTGCCAGCAGTGAGGGACAAACCAAAAACATTCAGTACTTC. Encoded protein: CASSEGQTKNIQYF. Full variable domain (missing parts from reference TRBV2 and TRBJ2-4): EPEVTQTPSHQVTQMGQEVILRCVPISNHLYFYWYRQILGQKVEFLVSFYNNEISEKSEIFDDQFSVERPDGSNFTLKIRSTKLEDSAMYFCASSEGQTKNIQYFGAGTRLSVL.

This clonotype was counted between two and nine times. The chain combines TRBV11-3 with TRBJ2-3, with TRBD2 matching over 9 bases. The J segment lost 0 bases and the V segment lost 7 bases, leaving 8 bases of the junction unmatched. This CDR3 has 16 residues. Germline V gene lookup returns CDR1 SGHNT and CDR2 YENEEA. DNA of the CDR3: TGTGCCAGCAATGGGCGGGAGGGCCAGAGCACAGATACGCAGTATTTT. Its translation is CASNGREGQSTDTQYF.

This chain joins TRBV29-1 and TRBJ1-2, with 8 bases lining up with TRBD1. V was pared by 7 bases and J by 0 bases, with 7 bases of the junction left unmatched. Germline lookup yields CDR1 SQVTM and CDR2 ANQGSEA. The CDR3 contains 14 residues. The CDR3 region is CSGVAGGTNYGYTF. Here the CDR3 DNA reads TGCAGCGGCGTAGCAGGGGGCACTAACTATGGCTACACCTTC.

At least ten counts were recorded for this clonotype. The chain joins TRBV4-1 to TRBJ2-1; D is ambiguous. The CDR3 has 15 amino acids. The V end lost 5 bases, the J end lost 0 bases, and 11 bases lay between the germline ends. Germline V lookup: CDR1 MGHRA, CDR2 YSYEKL. Here the CDR3 DNA reads TGCGCCAGCAGCATAAGCGTTGACTCCTACAATGAGCAGTTCTTC. Residues: CASSISVDSYNEQFF.

The chain couples TRBV3-1 to TRBJ2-3; the D is unclear. The CDR3 contains 17 residues. The germline gives CDR1 LGHDT, CDR2 YNNKEL (reference sequence). The V gene lost 2 bases and the J gene lost 2 bases, with 17 bases spanning the gap. CDR3 in DNA: TGTGCCAGCAGCCAAAAGTTGGACGGAATGTACACAGATACGCAGTATTTT. Translated, it gives CASSQKLDGMYTDTQYF.

V usage is TRBV30 and J usage is TRBJ2-1; TRBD1 is a possible D gene (5 bases). V lost 3 bases and J 14 bases, leaving 14 bases between the germline ends. This CDR3 contains 11 residues. The germline V gene encodes CDR1 GTSNPN and CDR2 SVGIG (reference sequence). The CDR3 DNA reads TGTGCCTGGAGAAAGAAGCAGGGTGAGTTCTTC. Encoded protein: CAWRKKQGEFF.

Notes on this clonotype: A much larger clone is a single base away; this may be a read error. The CDR3 reads CASSYWGTNEKLFF. As DNA, the CDR3 is TGTGCCAGCAGTTACTGGGGGACTAATGAAAAACTGTTTTTT. This chain uses TRBV6-2 or TRBV6-3 with TRBJ1-4; TRBD1 might be the D (5 bases). V dropped 1 base and J dropped 2 bases, with 5 bases sitting between them. Germline V lookup: CDR1 MNHEY, CDR2 SVGEGT. The CDR3 consists of 14 residues.

J is TRBJ2-5 and V is TRBV12-3 or TRBV12-4; D perhaps matches TRBD1 (5 bases). This CDR3 is 15 amino acids long. V was pared by 6 bases and J by 1 base, with 15 bases between. The CDR3 sequence is CASSPADSAQETQYF. The CDR3 DNA is TGTGCCAGCAGCCCTGCTGACAGTGCCCAAGAGACCCAGTACTTC.

This clonotype was seen repeatedly, ten times or more. V and J are TRBV18 and TRBJ2-1, with D possibly TRBD2 on 6 matching bases. Germline-derived CDR1 and CDR2 are KGHSH and LQKENI. This CDR3 has 16 residues. V dropped 0 bases and J dropped 2 bases, with 11 bases sitting between them. The CDR3 nucleotides are TGTGCCAGCTCACCACCGGTTCAGCGGGCCTACAATGAGCAGTTCTTC. Translation gives CASSPPVQRAYNEQFF.

This clonotype turned up a few times. The gene calls are TRBV27 and TRBJ2-7; weak D call: TRBD2 (6 bases). This CDR3 comprises 15 residues. V was pared by 0 bases and J by 2 bases, with 11 bases between. The germline V gene has CDR1 MNHEY and CDR2 SMNVEV (reference sequence). This CDR3 reads CASSLSAGPAYEQYF. The CDR3 bases are TGTGCCAGCAGTTTATCCGCGGGACCAGCCTACGAGCAGTACTTC.

This clonotype was counted many times. V is TRBV25-1 and J is TRBJ1-2; no definite D call. Trimming cost V 1 base and J 5 bases, with 8 bases left between them. Looked up from germline, CDR1 is MGHDK and CDR2 is SYGVNS. The CDR3 extends over 13 amino acids. CDR3 amino acids: CASSESPGYGYTF. The CDR3 bases are TGTGCCAGCAGTGAATCACCCGGGTATGGCTACACCTTC.

This clonotype was detected many times. The gene calls are TRBV2 and TRBJ2-3; 7 bases match TRBD1. Germline CDR1 is SNHLY and CDR2 is FYNNEI. The CDR3 consists of 15 residues. J lost 2 bases, V lost 0 bases, and 2 bases had no gene match. The CDR3 DNA is TGTGCCAGCAGTGAAGCCGGGACAGTCACAGATACGCAGTATTTT. This sequence encodes CASSEAGTVTDTQYF. The complete variable domain, with remaining parts taken from reference TRBV2 and TRBJ2-3, reads EPEVTQTPSHQVTQMGQEVILRCVPISNHLYFYWYRQILGQKVEFLVSFYNNEISEKSEIFDDQFSVERPDGSNFTLKIRSTKLEDSAMYFCASSEAGTVTDTQYFGPGTRLTVL.